The T cell receptor beta chain under discussion was sequenced for a study of cytomegalovirus exposure and HLA in healthy donors. Background on the study: HLA-typed donors were the source of around 80 million unique TCRs, which an early data release held.

As regards this clone: As yet, its antigen is unknown.

The primer mix had 60 Vbeta and 13 Jbeta primers. Using immunoSEQ multiplex PCR, the repertoire was profiled, and TCRdb retains in-frame clones only, with some absent. The table includes tens of thousands of clones, roughly 69% detected once. Points from the study as a whole: In vitro testing confirmed a few CMV-associated chains as specific for CMV antigens. Immune exposure data for these donors was limited to CMV serostatus. With later analysis, a missense DCLRE1C variant became linked to TCR beta V- and J-gene trimming.

This CDR3 spans 15 amino acids. Germline CDR1 and CDR2: MDHEN and SYDVKM. V lost 3 bases and J lost 0, with 8 bases in between. The chain links TRBV28 to TRBJ1-4; D call uncertain. Sequencing was performed on PBMCs. The TCR sequence derives from a man aged 50 or older in good health and CMV-seronegative. The chain's CDR3 is CASSFSQATNEKLFF. DNA of the CDR3: TGTGCCAGCAGTTTCTCCCAGGCAACTAATGAAAAACTGTTTTTT.